This is a list of T cell receptor beta chains from one sample in a study of beta chain features in type 1 diabetes. Assay used: immunoSEQ multiplex PCR; TCRdb lists only in-frame clones, some missing. The sample holds more than 100,000 clones; around 9% are singletons and the top ten take approximately 0.7%. Sequences were obtained from central memory CD4+ T cells from blood. These receptor sequences come from a man in his thirties or forties with type 1 diabetes. The CDR3 runs from the conserved cysteine through the conserved F or W.

V	J	CDR3
TRBV5-6	.	CASSLGGQGAEQYF
TRBV5-4	TRBJ2-2	CASSLSISTGELFF
TRBV19	TRBJ2-1	CASSIGWRGNEQFF
TRBV5-6	TRBJ2-5	CASSLWQVIETQYF
TRBV7-8	TRBJ1-5	CASSRPNQPQHF
TRBV7-9	TRBJ2-5	CASSLNRGAETQYF
TRBV5-1	TRBJ1-2	CASSWARGNYGYTF
TRBV5-1	TRBJ2-7	CASSLAGVLYEQYF
TRBV9	TRBJ2-3	CASSVSPGQSTDTQYF
TRBV7-2	TRBJ2-5	CASSLAGTGGETQYF
TRBV29-1	TRBJ2-1	CSVVRGSYNEQFF
TRBV19	TRBJ1-2	CASSDRGYGYTF
TRBV7-2	TRBJ2-4	CASSFGPMKDIQYF
TRBV19	TRBJ2-5	CATRDRHETQYF
TRBV29-1	TRBJ1-2	CSVEGREVRGYTF
TRBV7-9	TRBJ2-6	CASSFSSSGANVLTF